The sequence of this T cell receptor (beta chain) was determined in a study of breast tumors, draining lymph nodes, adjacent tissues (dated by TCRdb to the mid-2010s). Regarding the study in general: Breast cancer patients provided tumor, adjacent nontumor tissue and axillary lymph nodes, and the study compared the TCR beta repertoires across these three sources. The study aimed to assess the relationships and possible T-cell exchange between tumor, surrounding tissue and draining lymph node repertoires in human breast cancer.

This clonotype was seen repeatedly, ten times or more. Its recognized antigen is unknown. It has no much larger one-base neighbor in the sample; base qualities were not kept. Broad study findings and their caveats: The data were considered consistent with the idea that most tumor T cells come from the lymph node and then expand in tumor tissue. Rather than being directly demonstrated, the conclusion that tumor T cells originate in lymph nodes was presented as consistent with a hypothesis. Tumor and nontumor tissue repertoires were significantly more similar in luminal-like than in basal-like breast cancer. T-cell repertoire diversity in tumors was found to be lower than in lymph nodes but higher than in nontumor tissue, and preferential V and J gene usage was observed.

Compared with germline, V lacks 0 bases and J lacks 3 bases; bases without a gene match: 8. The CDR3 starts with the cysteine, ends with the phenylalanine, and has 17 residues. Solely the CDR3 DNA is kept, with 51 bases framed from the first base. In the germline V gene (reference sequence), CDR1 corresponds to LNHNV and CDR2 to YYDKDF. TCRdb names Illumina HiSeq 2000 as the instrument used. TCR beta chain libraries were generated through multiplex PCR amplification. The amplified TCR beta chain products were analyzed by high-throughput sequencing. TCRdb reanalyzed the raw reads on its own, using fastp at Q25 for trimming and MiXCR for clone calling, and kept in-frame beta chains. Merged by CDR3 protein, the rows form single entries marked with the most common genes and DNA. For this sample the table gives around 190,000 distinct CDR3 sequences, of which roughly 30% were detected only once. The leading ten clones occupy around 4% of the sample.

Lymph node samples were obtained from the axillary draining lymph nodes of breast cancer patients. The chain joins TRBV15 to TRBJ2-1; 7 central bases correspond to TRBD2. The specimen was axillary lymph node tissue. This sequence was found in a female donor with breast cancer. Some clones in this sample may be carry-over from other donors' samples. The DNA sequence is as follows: TGTGCCACCAGCAGAGATCCAGCGGGATATCTCTACAATGAGCAGTTCTTC. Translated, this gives CATSRDPAGYLYNEQFF.